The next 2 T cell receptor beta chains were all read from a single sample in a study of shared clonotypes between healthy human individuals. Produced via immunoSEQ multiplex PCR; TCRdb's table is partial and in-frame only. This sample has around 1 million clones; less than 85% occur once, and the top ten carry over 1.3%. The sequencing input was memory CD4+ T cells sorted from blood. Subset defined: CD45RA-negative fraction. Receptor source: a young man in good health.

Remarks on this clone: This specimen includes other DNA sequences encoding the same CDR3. The CDR3 here is CSVRTGVNYGYTF. In DNA form, the CDR3 reads TGCAGCGTTAGAACAGGGGTGAACTATGGCTACACCTTC. The chain recombines TRBV29-1 with TRBJ1-2, with 7 bases lining up with TRBD1. The length of the CDR3 is 13 residues. Germline V lookup: CDR1 SQVTM, CDR2 ANQGSEA. Trimming cost V 5 bases and J 2 bases; bases outside gene matches: 5.

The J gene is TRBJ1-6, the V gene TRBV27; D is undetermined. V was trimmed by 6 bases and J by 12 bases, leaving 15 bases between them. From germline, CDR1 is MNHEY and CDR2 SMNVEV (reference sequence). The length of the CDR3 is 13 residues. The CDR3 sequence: CASSDRTRGPLHF. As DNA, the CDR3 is TGTGCCAGCAGCGACCGGACCCGAGGACCCCTCCACTTT.